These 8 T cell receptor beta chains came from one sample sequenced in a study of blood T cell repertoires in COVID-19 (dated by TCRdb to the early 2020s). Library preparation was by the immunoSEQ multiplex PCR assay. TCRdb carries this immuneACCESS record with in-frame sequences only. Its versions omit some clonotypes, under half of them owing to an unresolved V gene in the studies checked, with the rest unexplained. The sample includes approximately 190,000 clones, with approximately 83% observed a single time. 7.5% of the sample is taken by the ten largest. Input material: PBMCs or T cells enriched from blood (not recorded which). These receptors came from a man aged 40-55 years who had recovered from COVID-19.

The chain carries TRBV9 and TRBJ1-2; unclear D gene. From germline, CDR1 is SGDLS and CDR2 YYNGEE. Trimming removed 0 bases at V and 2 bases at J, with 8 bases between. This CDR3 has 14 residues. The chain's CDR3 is CASSVGEENYGYTF. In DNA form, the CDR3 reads TGTGCCAGCAGCGTAGGCGAGGAGAACTATGGCTACACCTTC.

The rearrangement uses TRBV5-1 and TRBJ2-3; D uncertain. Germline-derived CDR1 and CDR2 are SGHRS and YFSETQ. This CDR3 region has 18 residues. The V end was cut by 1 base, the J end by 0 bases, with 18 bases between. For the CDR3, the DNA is TGCGCCAGCAGCTTGCAAATTTCGGCGGAACCTAGCACAGATACGCAGTATTTT. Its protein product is CASSLQISAEPSTDTQYF.

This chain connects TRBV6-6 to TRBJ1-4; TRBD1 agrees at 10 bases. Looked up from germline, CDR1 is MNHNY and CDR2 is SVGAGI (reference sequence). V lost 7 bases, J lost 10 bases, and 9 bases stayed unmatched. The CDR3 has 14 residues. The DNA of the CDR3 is TGTGCCAGCACCCCGGGACAGGGGTTTGGAAAACTGTTTTTT. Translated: CASTPGQGFGKLFF.

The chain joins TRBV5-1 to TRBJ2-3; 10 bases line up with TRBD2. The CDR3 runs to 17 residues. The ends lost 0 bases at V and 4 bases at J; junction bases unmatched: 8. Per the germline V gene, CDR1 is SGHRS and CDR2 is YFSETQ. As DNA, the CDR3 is TGCGCCAGCAGCTTGGCCCCCAGCGGGGGGGCCTCAGATACGCAGTATTTT. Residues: CASSLAPSGGASDTQYF.

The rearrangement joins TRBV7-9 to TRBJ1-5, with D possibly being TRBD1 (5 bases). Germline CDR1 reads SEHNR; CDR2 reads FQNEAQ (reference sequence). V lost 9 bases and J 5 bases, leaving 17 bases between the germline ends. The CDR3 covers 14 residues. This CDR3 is CASSGGFMDQPQHF. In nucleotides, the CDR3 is TGTGCCAGTAGCGGGGGGTTTATGGATCAGCCCCAGCATTTT.

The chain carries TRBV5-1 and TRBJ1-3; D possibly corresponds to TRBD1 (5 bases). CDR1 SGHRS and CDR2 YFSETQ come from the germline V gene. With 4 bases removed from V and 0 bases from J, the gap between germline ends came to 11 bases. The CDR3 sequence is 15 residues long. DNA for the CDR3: TGCGCCAGCAGCGGGGACTCTGGCTCTGGAAACACCATATATTTT. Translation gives CASSGDSGSGNTIYF.

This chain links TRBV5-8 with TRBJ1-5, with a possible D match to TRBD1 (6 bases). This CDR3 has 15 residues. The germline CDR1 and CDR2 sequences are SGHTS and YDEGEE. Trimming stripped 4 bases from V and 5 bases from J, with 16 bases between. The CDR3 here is CASSRNGQSYQPQHF. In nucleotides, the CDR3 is TGTGCCAGCAGCCGCAACGGACAGAGTTATCAGCCCCAGCATTTT.

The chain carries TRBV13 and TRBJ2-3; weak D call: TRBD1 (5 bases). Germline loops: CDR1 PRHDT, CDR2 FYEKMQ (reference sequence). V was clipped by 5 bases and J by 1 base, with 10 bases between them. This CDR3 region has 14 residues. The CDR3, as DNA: TGTGCCAGCAGCCTCCAAGGGGGCACAGATACGCAGTATTTT. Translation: CASSLQGGTDTQYF.